Listed below are T cell receptor beta chains from one sample, sequenced in a study of PD-L1 blockade in urothelial cancer. This table comes from immunoSEQ multiplex PCR, and its TCRdb copy is limited to in-frame clones, with some not included. This table has roughly 26,000 clones, 87% appearing once. The sample was PBMCs, taken around atezolizumab (anti-PD-L1) treatment. These receptors were obtained from a man aged 50 to 60 with urothelial cancer. CDR3s include the opening cysteine and the closing phenylalanine or tryptophan. The D gene is left open where the match is weak. Clone size is stated in some rows and not others, as once, few, many or a class when expanded.

clone size,V gene,D gene,J gene,CDR3 protein,CDR3 DNA
-,TRBV19,-,TRBJ1-5,CASSRGQGNQPQHF,TGTGCCAGTAGTAGGGGGCAAGGGAATCAGCCCCAGCATTTT
-,TRBV28,-,TRBJ2-6,CATGLGALGANVLTF,TGTGCCACCGGCCTAGGGGCTTTGGGGGCCAACGTCCTGACTTTC
once,TRBV2,TRBD1,TRBJ2-7,CASQGVYEQYF,TGTGCCAGCCAGGGGGTCTACGAGCAGTACTTC
-,TRBV9,TRBD2,TRBJ2-3,CASSVTGGPDTQYF,TGTGCCAGCAGCGTAACGGGAGGGCCAGATACGCAGTATTTT
-,TRBV4-1,-,TRBJ1-2,CASSQDLRGNYGYTF,TGCGCCAGCAGCCAAGATTTGAGGGGGAACTATGGCTACACCTTC
-,TRBV2,-,TRBJ2-3,CASSQGTTDTQYF,TGTGCCAGCAGTCAGGGTACCACAGATACGCAGTATTTT
once,TRBV25-1,-,TRBJ2-5,CASSDSTRGRVFQETQYF,TGTGCCAGCTCTGATTCTACGAGGGGGAGGGTGTTCCAAGAGACCCAGTACTTC
-,TRBV25-1,TRBD2,TRBJ2-3,CASSEYASGQSTDTQYF,TGTGCCAGCAGTGAATATGCTAGCGGGCAGAGCACAGATACGCAGTATTTT
-,TRBV9,-,TRBJ2-3,CASSVGRVDTQYF,TGTGCCAGCAGCGTAGGGAGAGTGGATACGCAGTATTTT
-,TRBV9,-,TRBJ2-3,CASSPTGQAASTDTQYF,TGTGCCAGCAGCCCAACAGGGCAAGCGGCGAGCACAGATACGCAGTATTTT
once,TRBV9,TRBD2,TRBJ2-1,CASSGSGGAYNEQFF,TGTGCCAGCAGCGGGAGCGGGGGGGCCTACAATGAGCAGTTCTTC
-,TRBV12-2,-,TRBJ2-3,CASIALTSGSSSITDTQYF,TGTGCAAGTATCGCCCTGACTAGCGGGAGTAGCTCAATCACAGATACGCAGTATTTT
-,TRBV4-1,-,TRBJ1-6,CASSQEWSSYNSPLHF,TGCGCCAGCAGCCAAGAGTGGAGCTCCTATAATTCACCCCTCCACTTT
-,TRBV19,-,TRBJ1-5,CASSLGRQPQHF,TGTGCCAGTAGCTTGGGCCGACAGCCCCAGCATTTT
-,TRBV10-1,TRBD2,TRBJ2-1,CASSPTSGRRNEQFF,TGCGCCAGCAGTCCCACTAGCGGGAGGCGCAATGAGCAGTTCTTC
-,TRBV20-1,-,TRBJ2-3,CSAGSDTQYF,TGCAGTGCTGGCTCGGATACGCAGTATTTT
-,TRBV4-2,TRBD2,TRBJ2-3,CASSQAPWGGSSTDTQYF,TGTGCCAGCAGCCAAGCACCCTGGGGGGGAAGTAGCACAGATACGCAGTATTTT
-,TRBV7-9,-,TRBJ1-5,CASSIWTAASNQPQHF,TGTGCCAGCAGCATATGGACAGCAGCTAGCAATCAGCCCCAGCATTTT
-,TRBV11-2,-,TRBJ2-1,CASSLGQRQGSGDEQFF,TGTGCCAGCAGCTTAGGCCAGAGGCAGGGCTCAGGCGATGAGCAGTTCTTC
few,TRBV10-2,TRBD1,TRBJ1-5,CASSESTGGSSNQPQHF,TGCGCCAGCAGTGAGTCAACAGGGGGTAGTAGCAATCAGCCCCAGCATTTT